One and the same sample provided the 2 T cell receptor beta chains below, sequenced in a study of cytotoxic CD8 clonotypes in ibrutinib-treated CLL. Clones were read by immunoSEQ multiplex PCR, and TCRdb kept only the in-frame ones, dropping some. The sample holds 50,000 to 70,000 clones; 50% to 70% are singletons and the top ten take roughly 25%. This specimen consisted of PBMCs, obtained at disease progression, from a patient treated with ibrutinib. The source is a human donor with chronic lymphocytic leukemia.

This clone came up a few times. V is TRBV6-1 and J is TRBJ2-7, with D possibly being TRBD1 (6 bases). This CDR3 spans 13 amino acids. From germline, CDR1 is MNHNS and CDR2 SASEGT. Trimming removed 6 bases at V and 1 base at J, with 10 bases between. CDR3 protein: CASSRDKSYEQYF. The CDR3 coding sequence is TGTGCCAGCAGCCGGGACAAGTCCTACGAGCAGTACTTC.

The rearrangement links TRBV28 to TRBJ2-7, with TRBD1 as a possible D gene (6 bases). Per germline, CDR1 MDHEN and CDR2 SYDVKM. The V end was cut by 7 bases, the J end by 3 bases, with 16 bases between. The length of the CDR3 is 14 residues. CDR3 DNA sequence: TGTGCCAGCAAGCCGGGACAATACTTCTACGAGCAGTACTTC. Translation gives CASKPGQYFYEQYF.